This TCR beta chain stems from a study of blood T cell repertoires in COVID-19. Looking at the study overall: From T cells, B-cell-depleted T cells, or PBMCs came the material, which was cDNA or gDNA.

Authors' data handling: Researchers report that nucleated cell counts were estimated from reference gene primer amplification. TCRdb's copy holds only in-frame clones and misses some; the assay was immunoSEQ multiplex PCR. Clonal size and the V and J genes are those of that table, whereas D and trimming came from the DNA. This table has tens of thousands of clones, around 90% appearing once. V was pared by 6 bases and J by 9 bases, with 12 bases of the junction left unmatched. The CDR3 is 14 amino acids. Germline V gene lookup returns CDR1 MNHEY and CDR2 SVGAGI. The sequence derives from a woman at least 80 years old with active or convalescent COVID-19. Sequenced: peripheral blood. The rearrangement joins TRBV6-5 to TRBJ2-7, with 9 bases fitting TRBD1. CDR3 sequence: CASRNRGPPWGQYF. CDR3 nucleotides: TGTGCCAGCAGAAACAGGGGGCCCCCCTGGGGGCAGTACTTC.